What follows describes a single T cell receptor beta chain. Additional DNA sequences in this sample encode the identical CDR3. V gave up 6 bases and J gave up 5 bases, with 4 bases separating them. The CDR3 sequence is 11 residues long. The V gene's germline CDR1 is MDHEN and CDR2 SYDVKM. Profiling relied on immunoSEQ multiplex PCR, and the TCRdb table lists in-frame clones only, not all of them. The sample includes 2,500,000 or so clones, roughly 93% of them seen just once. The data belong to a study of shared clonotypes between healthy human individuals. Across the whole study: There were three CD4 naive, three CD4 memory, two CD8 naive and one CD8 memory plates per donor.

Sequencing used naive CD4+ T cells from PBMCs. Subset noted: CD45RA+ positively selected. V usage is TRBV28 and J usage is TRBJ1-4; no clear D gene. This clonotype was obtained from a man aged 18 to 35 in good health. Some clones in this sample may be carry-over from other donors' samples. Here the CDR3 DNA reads TGTGCCAGCAGGGAGAATGAAAAACTGTTTTTT. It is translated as CASRENEKLFF.